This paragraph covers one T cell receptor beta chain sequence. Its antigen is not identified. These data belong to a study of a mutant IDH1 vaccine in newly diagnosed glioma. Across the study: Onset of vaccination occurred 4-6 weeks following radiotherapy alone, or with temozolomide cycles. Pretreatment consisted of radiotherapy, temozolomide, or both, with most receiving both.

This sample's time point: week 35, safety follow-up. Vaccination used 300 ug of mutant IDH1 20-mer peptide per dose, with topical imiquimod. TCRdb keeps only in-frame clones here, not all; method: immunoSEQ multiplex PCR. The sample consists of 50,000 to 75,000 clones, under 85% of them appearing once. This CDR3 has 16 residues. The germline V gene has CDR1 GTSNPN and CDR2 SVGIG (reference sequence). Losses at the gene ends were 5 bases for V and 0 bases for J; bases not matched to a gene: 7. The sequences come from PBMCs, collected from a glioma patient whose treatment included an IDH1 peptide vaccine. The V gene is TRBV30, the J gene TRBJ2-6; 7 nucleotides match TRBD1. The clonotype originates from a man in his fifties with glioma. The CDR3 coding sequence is TGTGCCTGGGCAGGGGGACCCTACTCTGGGGCCAACGTCCTGACTTTC. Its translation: CAWAGGPYSGANVLTF.